The sequence of this T cell receptor (beta chain) was determined in a study of patients and donors after allogeneic stem cell transplantation. TCRdb independently ran MiXCR on the RT-PCR reads; one entry per CDR3 protein. The sample includes under 170,000 distinct CDR3 sequences, over 30% seen only once; the top ten take 40% to 55%. Germline lookup yields CDR1 MNHEY and CDR2 SVGEGT. The length of the CDR3 is 15 residues. V lost 2 bases to trimming and J lost 7 bases; unmatched junction nucleotides: 9. The sequenced sample was blood, either unsorted or a sorted T cell fraction (not recorded which). The sequence was collected from a human donor who was either an allogeneic HSCT recipient or a stem cell or donor lymphocyte infusion donor (not recorded which). It is not recorded whose cells these are; they may come from a transplant donor. This chain uses TRBV6-2 or TRBV6-3 with TRBJ2-7; 9 nucleotides match TRBD2. The CDR3 DNA follows: TGTGCCAGCAGTTACGTCGGGACTAGCAAGGATGAGCAGTACTTC. Protein sequence: CASSYVGTSKDEQYF.